Listed here are 19 T cell receptor beta chains from one sample, sequenced in a study of shared clonotypes between healthy human individuals. TCRdb's copy holds only in-frame clones and misses some; the assay was immunoSEQ multiplex PCR. The data hold about half a million clones, with 70% to 85% observed a single time. Sequencing used PBMCs. All receptors come from a woman between 40 and 50 years old in good health. Some clones in this sample may be carry-over from other donors' samples.

J is TRBJ1-2 and V is TRBV18; 8 bases fit TRBD1. The CDR3 length is 12 residues. V lost 4 bases and J lost 8; bases outside the gene matches: 3. Germline V CDR1 and CDR2: KGHSH, LQKENI. This chain's CDR3 is CASSQDRAGYTF. The CDR3 nucleotides read TGTGCCAGCTCACAGGACAGGGCAGGCTACACCTTC.

This chain uses TRBV9 with TRBJ2-5; D gene unclear. Germline V gives CDR1 SGDLS, CDR2 YYNGEE. V lost 0 bases and J lost 5, with 11 bases in between. The CDR3 has 14 residues. CDR3 nucleotides: TGTGCCAGCAGCGTAGGAACGGGCTGGGAGACCCAGTACTTC. It translates to CASSVGTGWETQYF.

This chain links TRBV2 with TRBJ2-7, with a weak D call TRBD1 (6 bases). V was trimmed by 7 bases and J by 5 bases, leaving 18 bases between them. Looked up from germline, CDR1 is SNHLY and CDR2 is FYNNEI. The CDR3 spans 14 residues. The CDR3 sequence: CASTSLGASDEQYF. CDR3 nucleotide sequence: TGTGCCAGCACCTCCCTGGGGGCGTCGGACGAGCAGTACTTC.

The chain couples TRBV28 to TRBJ2-1; 8 positions match TRBD2. Germline V gives CDR1 MDHEN, CDR2 SYDVKM. V shed 5 bases, J shed 9 bases, and the junction held 18 bases outside the gene matches. The length of the CDR3 is 17 residues. In nucleotides, the CDR3 is TGTGCCAGCAGTCCCCTACGAGGTAGCGGGAATTTGGGTGAGCAGTTCTTC. This translates into CASSPLRGSGNLGEQFF.

The rearrangement uses TRBV10-2 and TRBJ2-3; TRBD2 matches 12 bases. Germline CDR1 is WSHSY and CDR2 is SAAADI. The CDR3 length is 18 residues. V dropped 10 bases and J dropped 0; count of bases not matched to a gene: 14. For the CDR3, the DNA is TGCGCCACCGCCACCCTAGCGGGAGGGCCTAAGAGCACAGATACGCAGTATTTT. The encoded protein is CATATLAGGPKSTDTQYF.

This chain links TRBV28 with TRBJ2-3; a weak D match, TRBD2 (5 bases). The CDR3 is 15 amino acids. CDR1 and CDR2 from the germline V gene are MDHEN and SYDVKM. The ends were cut back, 5 bases at V and 4 bases at J, with 16 bases in the middle. CDR3 DNA sequence: TGTGCCAGCAGTGCAAACCGTATCGGGGCAGATACGCAGTATTTT. Translated, it gives CASSANRIGADTQYF.

J is TRBJ2-1 and V is TRBV4-1; TRBD2 matches 12 bases. The CDR3 has 19 residues. V lost 1 base, J lost 5 bases, and 12 bases stayed unmatched. Germline V gives CDR1 MGHRA, CDR2 YSYEKL. The DNA of the CDR3 is TGCGCCAGCAGCCAAGTACCCCTGACTAGCGGGAGTCTCGACAATGAGCAGTTCTTC. Translated, it gives CASSQVPLTSGSLDNEQFF.

The V gene is TRBV6-6, the J gene TRBJ2-5; D may be TRBD2 (6 bases). The tail of the sequence fits TRBJ2-7 better, so the J call may be wrong. CDR1 is MNHNY, CDR2 SVGAGI, per germline (reference sequence). CDR3 length: 13 residues. CDR3 nucleotide sequence: TGTGCCAGCAGCCTTGTGGGGGGCTACGAGCAGTACTTC. Protein sequence: CASSLVGGYEQYF.

This chain connects TRBV7-8 to TRBJ2-5; perhaps D is TRBD1 or TRBD2 (6 bases each). The V gene lost 5 bases and the J gene lost 1 base, with 20 bases spanning the gap. Looked up from germline, CDR1 is SGHVS and CDR2 is FQNEAQ. The length of the CDR3 is 17 residues. CDR3 in amino acids: CASSQNSRRGVQETQYF. The CDR3 nucleotides read TGTGCCAGCAGCCAGAATTCCAGGAGGGGGGTCCAAGAGACCCAGTACTTC.

This clone appeared many times. The chain has TRBV28 and TRBJ1-1; possible D gene TRBD1, 5 bases. V was trimmed by 7 bases and J by 7 bases, leaving 16 bases between them. This CDR3 comprises 13 residues. Germline loops: CDR1 MDHEN, CDR2 SYDVKM. The CDR3, as DNA: TGTGCCAGCAAGACCGGGGCCGCGAATGAAGCTTTCTTT. The encoded protein is CASKTGAANEAFF.

Only one count was recorded for this clone. The V gene is TRBV28, the J gene TRBJ2-1; D call uncertain. Germline V CDR1 and CDR2: MDHEN, SYDVKM. The V end lost 4 bases, the J end lost 9 bases, and 16 bases lay between the germline ends. The CDR3 loop spans 14 amino acids. The CDR3 reads CASSSSPDRGEQFF. The CDR3 region has the DNA TGTGCCAGCAGTTCATCCCCGGACCGTGGTGAGCAGTTCTTC. The variable domain in full, with the rest retrieved from reference TRBV28 and TRBJ2-1, is DVKVTQSSRYLVKRTGEKVFLECVQDMDHENMFWYRQDPGLGLRLIYFSYDVKMKEKGDIPEGYSVSREKKERFSLILESASTNQTSMYLCASSSSPDRGEQFFGPGTRLTVL.

About this clone: This same CDR3 is encoded by further DNA sequences in the sample. The CDR3 protein is CASSLGTDNEKLFF. In DNA form, the CDR3 reads TGTGCCAGCTCACTCGGGACGGATAATGAAAAACTGTTTTTT. The chain has TRBV18 and TRBJ1-4; maybe TRBD1 (5 bases). Germline loops: CDR1 KGHSH, CDR2 LQKENI. The germline V and J ends were trimmed by 4 bases and 4 bases, with 10 bases remaining between them. The CDR3 is 14 amino acids.

V usage is TRBV18 and J usage is TRBJ2-2; D uncertain. Deletions cut 5 bases from V and 5 bases from J, with 9 bases between. The CDR3 runs 13 residues. Germline values: CDR1 KGHSH, CDR2 LQKENI. Here the CDR3 reads CASSGRRTGELFF. The CDR3 nucleotides read TGTGCCAGCTCAGGCAGGCGGACCGGGGAGCTGTTTTTT.

The chain recombines TRBV7-9 with TRBJ2-2; a weak D match, TRBD2 (6 bases). Germline V gene lookup returns CDR1 SEHNR and CDR2 FQNEAQ (reference sequence). This CDR3 is 16 amino acids long. Trimming pared 2 bases from V and 7 bases from J, leaving 17 bases between. The CDR3 is CASSLSTGLAHGELFF. The CDR3, as DNA: TGTGCCAGCAGCTTATCGACGGGGCTAGCGCACGGGGAGCTGTTTTTT.

J is TRBJ2-3 and V is TRBV7-2; 7 bases align to TRBD2. Germline CDR1 and CDR2: SGHTA and FQGNSA. The CDR3 spans 15 residues. V lost 2 bases, J lost 9 bases, and 11 bases stayed unmatched. CDR3 amino acids: CASSLSAGEGGTQYF. In DNA, the CDR3 is TGTGCCAGCAGCTTATCGGCGGGAGAAGGAGGCACGCAGTATTTT. Combining the CDR3 with reference TRBV7-2 and TRBJ2-3 gives the whole variable domain GAGVSQSPSNKVTEKGKDVELRCDPISGHTALYWYRQSLGQGLEFLIYFQGNSAPDKSGLPSDRFSAERTGGSVSTLTIQRTQQEDSAVYLCASSLSAGEGGTQYFGPGTRLTVL.

The rearrangement links TRBV4-1 to TRBJ1-1; D uncertain. V dropped 0 bases and J dropped 4 bases, with 15 bases sitting between them. Germline V gives CDR1 MGHRA, CDR2 YSYEKL. The CDR3 totals 16 residues. The CDR3 sequence: CASSQEPLGVFTEAFF. In DNA, the CDR3 is TGCGCCAGCAGCCAAGAGCCCCTCGGGGTATTCACTGAAGCTTTCTTT.

The chain employs TRBV10-2 and TRBJ2-1; 7 bases are a match to TRBD2. The CDR3 sequence is 16 residues long. In germline, CDR1 is WSHSY, CDR2 SAAADI. V lost 3 bases and J lost 4; bases outside the gene matches: 9. The CDR3 coding sequence is TGCGCCAGCAGTGACCCCTCCGGGAGGAGTTACAATGAGCAGTTCTTC. It specifies CASSDPSGRSYNEQFF.

The J gene is TRBJ2-2, the V gene TRBV19; D is undetermined. Looked up from germline, CDR1 is LNHDA and CDR2 is SQIVND (reference sequence). Between the trimmed V and J ends, which lost 6 bases and 1 base, there was a span of 9 bases. CDR3 length: 14 amino acids. The CDR3 loop reads CASRNGRNTGELFF. The CDR3 nucleotides are TGTGCCAGTAGGAACGGCCGGAACACCGGGGAGCTGTTTTTT.

This clone was counted a single time. This chain uses TRBV7-9 with TRBJ2-7; no clear D gene. The CDR3 has 14 amino acids. CDR1 and CDR2 (germline): SEHNR, FQNEAQ (reference sequence). V was cut by 5 bases and J by 2 bases, with 13 bases left in between. This CDR3 reads CASSRALEPYEQYF. As DNA, the CDR3 is TGTGCCAGCAGCCGTGCCCTGGAACCCTACGAGCAGTACTTC. Combining the CDR3 with reference TRBV7-9 and TRBJ2-7 gives the whole variable domain DTGVSQNPRHKITKRGQNVTFRCDPISEHNRLYWYRQTLGQGPEFLTYFQNEAQLEKSRLLSDRFSAERPKGSFSTLEIQRTEQGDSAMYLCASSRALEPYEQYFGPGTRLTVT.